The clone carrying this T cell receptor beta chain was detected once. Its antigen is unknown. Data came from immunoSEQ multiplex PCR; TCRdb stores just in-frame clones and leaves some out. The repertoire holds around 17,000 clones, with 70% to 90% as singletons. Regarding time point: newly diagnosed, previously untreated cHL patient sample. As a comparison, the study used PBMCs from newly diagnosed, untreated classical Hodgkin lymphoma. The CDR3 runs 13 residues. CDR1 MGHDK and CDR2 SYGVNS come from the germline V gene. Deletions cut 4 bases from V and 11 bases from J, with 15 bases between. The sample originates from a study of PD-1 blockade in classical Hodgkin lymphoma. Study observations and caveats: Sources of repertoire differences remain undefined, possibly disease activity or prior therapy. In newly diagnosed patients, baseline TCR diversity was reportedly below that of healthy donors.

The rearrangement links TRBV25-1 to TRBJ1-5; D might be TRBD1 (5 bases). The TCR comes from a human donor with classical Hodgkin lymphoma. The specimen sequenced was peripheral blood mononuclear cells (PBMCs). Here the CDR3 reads CASSAAGGNSQHF. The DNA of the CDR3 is TGTGCCAGCAGTGCGGCGGGGGGGAACTCCCAGCATTTT.